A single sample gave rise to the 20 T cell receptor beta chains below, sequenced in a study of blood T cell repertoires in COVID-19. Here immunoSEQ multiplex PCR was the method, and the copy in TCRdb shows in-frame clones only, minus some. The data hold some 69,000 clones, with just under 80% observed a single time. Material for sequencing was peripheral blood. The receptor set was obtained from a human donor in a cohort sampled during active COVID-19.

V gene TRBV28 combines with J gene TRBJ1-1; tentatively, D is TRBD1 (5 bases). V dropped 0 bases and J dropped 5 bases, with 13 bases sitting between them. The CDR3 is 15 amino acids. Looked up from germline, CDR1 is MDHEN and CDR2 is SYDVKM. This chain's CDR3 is CASSLWGYGGTEAFF. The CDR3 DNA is TGTGCCAGCAGTTTATGGGGGTACGGGGGTACTGAAGCTTTCTTT.

For the CDR3, the DNA is TGTGCCAGCAGCCCGGGGACTCAAGAGACCCAGTACTTC. Its translation: CASSPGTQETQYF. This chain links TRBV11-2 with TRBJ2-5, with D possibly matching TRBD2 (6 bases). The CDR3 loop spans 13 amino acids. CDR1 is SGHAT and CDR2 is FQNNGV in the germline V gene. The V gene lost 5 bases and the J gene lost 2 bases, with 9 bases spanning the gap.

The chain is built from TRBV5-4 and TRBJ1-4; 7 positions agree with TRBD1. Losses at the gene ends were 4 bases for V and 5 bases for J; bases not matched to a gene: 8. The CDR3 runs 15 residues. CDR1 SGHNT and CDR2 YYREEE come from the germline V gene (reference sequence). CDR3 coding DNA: TGTGCCAGCAGCGTAAACAGGGGACTGAATGAAAAACTGTTTTTT. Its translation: CASSVNRGLNEKLFF.

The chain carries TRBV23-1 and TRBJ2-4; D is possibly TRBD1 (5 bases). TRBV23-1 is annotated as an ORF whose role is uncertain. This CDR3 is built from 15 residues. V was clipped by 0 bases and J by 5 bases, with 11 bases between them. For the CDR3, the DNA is TGCGCCAGCAGTCAATCTACGGGCAGGGAAAACATTCAGTACTTC. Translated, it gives CASSQSTGRENIQYF.

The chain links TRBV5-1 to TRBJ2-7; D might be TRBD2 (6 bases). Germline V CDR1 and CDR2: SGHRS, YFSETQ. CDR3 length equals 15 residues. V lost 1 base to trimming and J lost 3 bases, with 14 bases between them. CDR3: CASSLRLAENYEQYF. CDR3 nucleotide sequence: TGCGCCAGCAGCTTGAGGTTAGCGGAGAACTACGAGCAGTACTTC.

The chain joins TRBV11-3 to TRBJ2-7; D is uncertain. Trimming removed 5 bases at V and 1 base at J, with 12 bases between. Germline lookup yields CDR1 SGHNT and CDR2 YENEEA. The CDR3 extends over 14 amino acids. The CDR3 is CASSPRWSSYEQYF. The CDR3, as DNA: TGTGCCAGCAGCCCCCGGTGGAGTTCCTACGAGCAGTACTTC.

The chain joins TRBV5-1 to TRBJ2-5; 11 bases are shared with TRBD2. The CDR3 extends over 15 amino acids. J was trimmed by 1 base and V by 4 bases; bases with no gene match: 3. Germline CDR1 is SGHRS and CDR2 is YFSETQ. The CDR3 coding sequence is TGCGCCAGCAGCATAGGGACTAGCGGCCAAGAGACCCAGTACTTC. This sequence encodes CASSIGTSGQETQYF.

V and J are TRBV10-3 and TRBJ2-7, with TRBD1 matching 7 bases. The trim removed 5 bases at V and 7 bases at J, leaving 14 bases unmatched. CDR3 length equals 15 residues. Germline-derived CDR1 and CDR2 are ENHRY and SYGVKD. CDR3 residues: CAISPYDDRAGEQYF. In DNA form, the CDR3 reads TGTGCCATCAGTCCTTACGATGACAGGGCGGGTGAGCAGTACTTC.

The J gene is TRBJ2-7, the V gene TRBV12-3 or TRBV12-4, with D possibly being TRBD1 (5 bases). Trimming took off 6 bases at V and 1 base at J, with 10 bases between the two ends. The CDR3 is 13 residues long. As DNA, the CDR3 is TGTGCCAGCAGCCGACAGAGATCCTACGAGCAGTACTTC. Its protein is CASSRQRSYEQYF.

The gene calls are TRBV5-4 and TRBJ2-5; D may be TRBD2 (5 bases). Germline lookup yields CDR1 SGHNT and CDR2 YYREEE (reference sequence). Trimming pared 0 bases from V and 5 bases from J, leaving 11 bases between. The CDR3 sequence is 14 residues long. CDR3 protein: CASSLEGPGETQYF. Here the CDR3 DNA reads TGTGCCAGCAGCTTGGAAGGGCCGGGGGAGACCCAGTACTTC.

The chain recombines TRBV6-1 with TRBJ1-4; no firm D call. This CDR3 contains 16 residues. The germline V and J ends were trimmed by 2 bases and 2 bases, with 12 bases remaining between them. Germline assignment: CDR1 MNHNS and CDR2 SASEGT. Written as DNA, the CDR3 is TGTGCCAGCAGTGAACGGCGGGGATCGACTAATGAAAAACTGTTTTTT. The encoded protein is CASSERRGSTNEKLFF.

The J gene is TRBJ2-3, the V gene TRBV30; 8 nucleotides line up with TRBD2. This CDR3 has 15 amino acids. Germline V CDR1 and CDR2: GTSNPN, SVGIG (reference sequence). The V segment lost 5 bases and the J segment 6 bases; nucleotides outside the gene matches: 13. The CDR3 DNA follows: TGTGCCTGGGCCAGGGGCGGGGGGAACGGTGATACGCAGTATTTT. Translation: CAWARGGGNGDTQYF.

The CDR3 sequence: CASSQFRDMNTEAFF. Written as DNA, the CDR3 is TGCGCCAGCAGTCAATTCCGGGACATGAACACTGAAGCTTTCTTT. The rearrangement joins TRBV23-1 to TRBJ1-1, with D perhaps TRBD1 (6 bases). TRBV23-1 is an ORF for which the function is uncertain. Trimming took 1 base from V and 0 from J, leaving 9 bases between them. This CDR3 comprises 15 residues.

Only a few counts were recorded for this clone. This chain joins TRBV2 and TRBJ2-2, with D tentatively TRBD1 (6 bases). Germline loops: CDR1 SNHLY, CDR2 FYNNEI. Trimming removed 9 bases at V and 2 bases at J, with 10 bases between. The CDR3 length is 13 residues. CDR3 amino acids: CARRTANTGELFF. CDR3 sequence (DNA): TGTGCCAGACGGACAGCCAACACCGGGGAGCTGTTTTTT.

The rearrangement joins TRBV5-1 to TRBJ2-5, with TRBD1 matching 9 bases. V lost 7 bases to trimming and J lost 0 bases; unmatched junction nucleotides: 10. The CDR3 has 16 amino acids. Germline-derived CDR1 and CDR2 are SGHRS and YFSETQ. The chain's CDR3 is CASGAGTGRYQETQYF. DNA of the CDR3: TGCGCCAGCGGGGCCGGGACAGGGCGATACCAAGAGACCCAGTACTTC.

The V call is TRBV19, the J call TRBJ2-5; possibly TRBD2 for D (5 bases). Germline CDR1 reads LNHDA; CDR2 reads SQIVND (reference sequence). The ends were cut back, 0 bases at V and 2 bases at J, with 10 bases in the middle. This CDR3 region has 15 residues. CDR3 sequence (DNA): TGTGCCAGTAGTATAGATAGGACTTTTCAAGAGACCCAGTACTTC. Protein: CASSIDRTFQETQYF.

This chain's CDR3 is CASSISGTGSRETQYF. CDR3 sequence (DNA): TGTGCCAGTAGTATCTCGGGGACAGGGAGTCGGGAGACCCAGTACTTC. The rearrangement links TRBV19 to TRBJ2-5, with 9 bases fitting TRBD1. Germline V CDR1 and CDR2: LNHDA, SQIVND (reference sequence). V lost 3 bases to trimming and J lost 5 bases; unmatched junction nucleotides: 10. This CDR3 has 16 residues.

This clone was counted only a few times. The CDR3, as DNA: TGTGCCAGTAGTCACTCCGGGAGAACAAATGAAAAACTGTTTTTT. It is translated as CASSHSGRTNEKLFF. The chain joins TRBV19 to TRBJ1-4; D call uncertain. Looked up from germline, CDR1 is LNHDA and CDR2 is SQIVND (reference sequence). The CDR3 length is 15 residues. The V and J ends lost 5 bases and 5 bases respectively, with 15 bases between them.

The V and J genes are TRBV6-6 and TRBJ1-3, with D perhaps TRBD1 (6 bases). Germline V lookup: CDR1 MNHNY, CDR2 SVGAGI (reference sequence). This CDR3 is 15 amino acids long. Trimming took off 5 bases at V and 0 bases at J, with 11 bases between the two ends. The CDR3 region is CASSPRDTSGNTIYF. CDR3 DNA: TGTGCCAGCAGTCCTCGGGACACCTCTGGAAACACCATATATTTT.

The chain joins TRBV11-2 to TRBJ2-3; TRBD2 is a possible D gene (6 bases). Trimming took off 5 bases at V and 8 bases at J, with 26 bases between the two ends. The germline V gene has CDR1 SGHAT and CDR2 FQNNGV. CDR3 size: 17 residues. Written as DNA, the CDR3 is TGTGCCAGCAGCCACCCCGGTCGGGACTCCTCGGGTGGTACGCAGTATTTT. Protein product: CASSHPGRDSSGGTQYF.